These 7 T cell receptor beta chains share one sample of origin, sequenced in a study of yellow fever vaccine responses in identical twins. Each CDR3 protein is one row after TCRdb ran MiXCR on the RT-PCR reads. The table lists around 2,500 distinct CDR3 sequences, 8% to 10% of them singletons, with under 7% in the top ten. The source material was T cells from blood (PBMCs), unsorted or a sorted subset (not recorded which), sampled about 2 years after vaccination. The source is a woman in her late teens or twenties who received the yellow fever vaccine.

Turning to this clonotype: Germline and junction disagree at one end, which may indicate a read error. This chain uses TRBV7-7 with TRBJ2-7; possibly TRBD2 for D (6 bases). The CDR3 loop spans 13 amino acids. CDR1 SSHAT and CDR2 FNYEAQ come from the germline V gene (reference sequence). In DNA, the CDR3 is TGTGCTAGCAGCTTAGAGCAGGGAGGCGAGCAGTACTTC. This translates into CASSLEQGGEQYF.

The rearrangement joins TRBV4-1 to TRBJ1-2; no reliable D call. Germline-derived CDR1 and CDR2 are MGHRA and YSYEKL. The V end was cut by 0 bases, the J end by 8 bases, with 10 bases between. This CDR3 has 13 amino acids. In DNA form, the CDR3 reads TGCGCCAGCAGCCAAGACTCACAGAGAGGCTACACCTTC. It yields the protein CASSQDSQRGYTF.

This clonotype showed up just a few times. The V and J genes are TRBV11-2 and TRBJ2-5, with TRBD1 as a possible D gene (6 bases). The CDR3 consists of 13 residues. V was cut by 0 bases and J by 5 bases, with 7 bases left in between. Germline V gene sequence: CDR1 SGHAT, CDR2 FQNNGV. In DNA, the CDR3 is TGTGCCAGCAGCTTAGACAGGGGTGAGACCCAGTACTTC. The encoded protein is CASSLDRGETQYF.

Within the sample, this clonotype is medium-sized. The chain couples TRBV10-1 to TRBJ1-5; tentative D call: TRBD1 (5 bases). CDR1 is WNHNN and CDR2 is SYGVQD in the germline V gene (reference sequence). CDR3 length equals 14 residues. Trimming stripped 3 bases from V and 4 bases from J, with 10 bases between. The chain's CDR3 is CASSDTRENQPQHF. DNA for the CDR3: TGCGCCAGCAGTGACACCAGGGAGAATCAGCCCCAGCATTTT.

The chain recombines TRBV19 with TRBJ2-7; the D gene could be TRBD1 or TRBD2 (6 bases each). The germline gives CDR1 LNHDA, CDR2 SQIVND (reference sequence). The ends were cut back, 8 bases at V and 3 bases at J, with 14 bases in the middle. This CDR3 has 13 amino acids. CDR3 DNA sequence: TGTGCCAGTCGCGGGGCAGGGGTCTACGAGCAGTACTTC. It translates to CASRGAGVYEQYF.

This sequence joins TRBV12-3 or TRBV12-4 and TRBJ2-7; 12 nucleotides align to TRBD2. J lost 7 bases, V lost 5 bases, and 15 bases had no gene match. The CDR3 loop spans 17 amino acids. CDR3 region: CASSPLAGGLGLGEQYF. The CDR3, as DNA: TGTGCCAGCAGTCCACTAGCGGGAGGCCTGGGATTAGGGGAGCAGTACTTC.

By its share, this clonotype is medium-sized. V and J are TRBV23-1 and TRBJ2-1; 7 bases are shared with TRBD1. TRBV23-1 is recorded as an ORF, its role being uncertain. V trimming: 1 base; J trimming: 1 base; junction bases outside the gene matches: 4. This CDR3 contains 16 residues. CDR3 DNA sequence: TGCGCCAGCAGTCAATACCGGGACAGATCCTACAATGAGCAGTTCTTC. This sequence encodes CASSQYRDRSYNEQFF.